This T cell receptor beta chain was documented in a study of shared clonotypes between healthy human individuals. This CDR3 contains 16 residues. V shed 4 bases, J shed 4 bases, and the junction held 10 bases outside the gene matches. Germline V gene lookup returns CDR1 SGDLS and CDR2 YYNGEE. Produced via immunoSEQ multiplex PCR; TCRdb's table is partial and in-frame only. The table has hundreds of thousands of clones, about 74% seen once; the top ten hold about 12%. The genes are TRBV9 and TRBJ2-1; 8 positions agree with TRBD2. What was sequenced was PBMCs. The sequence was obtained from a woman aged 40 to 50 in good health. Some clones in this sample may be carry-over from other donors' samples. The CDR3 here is CASSPQTSDFYNEQFF. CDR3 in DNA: TGTGCCAGCAGCCCCCAGACTAGCGACTTTTACAATGAGCAGTTCTTC. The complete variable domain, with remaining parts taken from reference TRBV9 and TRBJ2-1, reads DSGVTQTPKHLITATGQRVTLRCSPRSGDLSVYWYQQSLDQGLQFLIQYYNGEERAKGNILERFSAQQFPDLHSELNLSSLELGDSALYFCASSPQTSDFYNEQFFGPGTRLTVL.